This T cell receptor beta chain emerged from a study of T cell repertoires in cytomegalovirus infection. Study-level information: Through public TCR beta signatures, both CMV infection and matching HLA type were indicated.

Findings of the study overall: Dominating the ex vivo response were HLA-C-restricted CMV-specific TCR beta clonotypes. Summed frequency of shared TCR beta families picked out CMV carriers who also had the relevant HLA.

Per germline, CDR1 MDHEN and CDR2 SYDVKM. The CDR3 loop spans 16 amino acids. Trimming cost V 7 bases and J 3 bases, with 19 bases left between them. Worth noting for this clonotype: Its target is not known. A much larger clone lies one base from this, so it may be a read error.

TCRdb recomputed calls from the reads with MiXCR, one row per CDR3 protein. Of around 120,000 distinct CDR3 sequences listed, approximately 9.2% were seen once; the top ten hold 10%. What was sequenced was PBMCs. The source is a human donor in good health (CMV status not recorded). Some clones in this sample may be carry-over from other donors' samples. The chain has TRBV28 and TRBJ1-5, with D uncertain. The CDR3 coding sequence is TGTGCCAGCATCCTACGGCGGGGATCGTACAATCAGCCCCAGCATTTT. The encoded protein is CASILRRGSYNQPQHF.